Following are 3 T cell receptor beta chains from one sample sequenced in a study of blood T cell repertoires in COVID-19 (dated by TCRdb to the early 2020s). Libraries were built with the immunoSEQ multiplex PCR assay. TCRdb took over this immuneACCESS table, retaining in-frame rearrangements with V and J assigned. Such tables are incomplete; in checked studies, under half of the missing clones stem from an unresolved V gene, and the remainder is unexplained. The sample contains around 100,000 clones, roughly 84% of them found a single time. The ten most abundant clones make up approximately 4.4% of the sample. Material: peripheral blood. The source of these receptors is a woman of 80 years or more with acute or convalescent COVID-19.

This clone has more than one count but fewer than ten. The rearrangement joins TRBV19 to TRBJ1-2; D unclear. V shed 6 bases and J shed 4 bases, with 15 bases lying between them. The CDR3 totals 14 residues. Germline CDR1 reads LNHDA; CDR2 reads SQIVND (reference sequence). The CDR3 reads CASRVQSQVYGYTF. Here the CDR3 DNA reads TGTGCCAGTAGGGTACAGTCCCAGGTCTATGGCTACACCTTC.

The chain couples TRBV18 to TRBJ2-1; tentatively, D is TRBD1 (7 bases). Trimming removed 6 bases from V and 4 bases from J, with 16 bases in between. Germline values: CDR1 KGHSH, CDR2 LQKENI. The CDR3 is 15 residues long. The DNA of the CDR3 is TGTGCCAGCTCCCGCGGGACAGACTTATACAATGAGCAGTTCTTC. It specifies CASSRGTDLYNEQFF.

The chain joins TRBV19 to TRBJ1-2, with D unresolved. Trimming took 5 bases from V and 0 from J, leaving 13 bases between them. The V gene's germline CDR1 is LNHDA and CDR2 SQIVND (reference sequence). The CDR3 consists of 15 residues. CDR3 in DNA: TGTGCCAGTAGTTCTCCCGGGAACGCTAACTATGGCTACACCTTC. Amino acid sequence: CASSSPGNANYGYTF.